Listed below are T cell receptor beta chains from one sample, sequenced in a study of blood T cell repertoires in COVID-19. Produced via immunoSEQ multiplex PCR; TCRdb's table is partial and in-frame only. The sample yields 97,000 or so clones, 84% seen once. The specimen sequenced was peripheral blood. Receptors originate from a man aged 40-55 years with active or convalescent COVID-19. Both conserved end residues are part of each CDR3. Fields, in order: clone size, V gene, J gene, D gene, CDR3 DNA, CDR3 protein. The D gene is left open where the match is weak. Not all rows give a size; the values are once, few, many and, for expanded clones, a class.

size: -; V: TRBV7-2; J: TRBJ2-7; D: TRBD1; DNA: TGTGCCAGCAGGAGGGGACAGGGGGTTTCCTACGAGCAGTACTTC; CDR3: CASRRGQGVSYEQYF
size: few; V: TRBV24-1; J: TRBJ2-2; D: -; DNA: TGTGCCACCAGTGTTTCGAGCGGGACCGGGGAGCTGTTTTTT; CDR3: CATSVSSGTGELFF
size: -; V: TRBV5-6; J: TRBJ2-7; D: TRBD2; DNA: TGTGCCAGCAGCCTGGACCGGGACTACTACAACGAGCAGTACTTC; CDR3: CASSLDRDYYNEQYF
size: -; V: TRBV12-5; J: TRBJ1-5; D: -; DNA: TGTGCTAGTGGGCCACAGGGTATGGTATCCTCAGGCAATCAGCCCCAGCATTTT; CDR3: CASGPQGMVSSGNQPQHF
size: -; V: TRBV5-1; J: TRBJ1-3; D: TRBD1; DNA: TGCGCCAGCAGCTCACAGGGGTCCGGAAACACCATATATTTT; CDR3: CASSSQGSGNTIYF
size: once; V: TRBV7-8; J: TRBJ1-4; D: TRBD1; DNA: TGTGCCAGCAGCAGACAGGGGGAAAAACTGTTTTTT; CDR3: CASSRQGEKLFF
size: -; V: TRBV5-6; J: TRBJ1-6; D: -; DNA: TGTGCCAGCAGCTTTTACAGGGACTCACCCCTCCACTTT; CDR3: CASSFYRDSPLHF
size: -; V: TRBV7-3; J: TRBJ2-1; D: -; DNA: TGTGCCAGCAGCTTAAAGGCCGGGGGAGAGCAGTTCTTC; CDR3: CASSLKAGGEQFF
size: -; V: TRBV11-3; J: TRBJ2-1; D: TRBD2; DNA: TGTGCCAGCAGCTTAGATTACTTGGCGAAGACTAGCATCTGGTTGGATGAGCAGTTCTTC; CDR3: CASSLDYLAKTSIWLDEQFF
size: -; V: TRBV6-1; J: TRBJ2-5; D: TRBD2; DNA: TGTGCCAGCAGTGAAGCTGGCGGGGGGAGCATTTGGGGGACCCAGTACTTC; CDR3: CASSEAGGGSIWGTQYF
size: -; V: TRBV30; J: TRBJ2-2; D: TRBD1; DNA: TGTGCCTGGAGTTCCACGACAGGGGCGGCAACCCGACTAAACACCGGGGAGCTGTTTTTT; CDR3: CAWSSTTGAATRLNTGELFF
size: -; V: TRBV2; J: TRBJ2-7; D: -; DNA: TGTGCCAGCAGTGTCCTTCTAGTCGGCGAGCAGTACTTC; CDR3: CASSVLLVGEQYF
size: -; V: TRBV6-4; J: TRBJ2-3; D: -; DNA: TGTGCCAGCAGTGAGGACTGGGGCACAGATACGCAGTATTTT; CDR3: CASSEDWGTDTQYF
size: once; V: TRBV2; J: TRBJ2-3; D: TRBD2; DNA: TGTGCCAGCAGTGAAGTCGGGGGGGTCACAGATACGCAGTATTTT; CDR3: CASSEVGGVTDTQYF
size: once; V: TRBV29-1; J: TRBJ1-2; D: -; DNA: TGCAGCGTTGAGATTAGAGTTGGCTACACCTTC; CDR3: CSVEIRVGYTF
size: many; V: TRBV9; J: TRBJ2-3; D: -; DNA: TGTGCCAGCAACAAGGAACAGGAGATCACAGATACGCAGTATTTT; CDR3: CASNKEQEITDTQYF
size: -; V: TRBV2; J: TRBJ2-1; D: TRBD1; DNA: TGTGCCAGCACTCCCGGGACAGCCTACAATGAGCAGTTCTTC; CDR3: CASTPGTAYNEQFF
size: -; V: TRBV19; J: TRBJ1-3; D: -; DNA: TGTGCCAGCACCCCCACAGGGAATGGTAACACCATATATTTT; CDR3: CASTPTGNGNTIYF
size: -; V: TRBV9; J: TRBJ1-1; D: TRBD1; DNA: TGTGCCAGCAGCGTAGTGTCAGGGGGCTACGCTGAAGCTTTCTTT; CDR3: CASSVVSGGYAEAFF
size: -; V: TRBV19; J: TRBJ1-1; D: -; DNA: TGTGCCAGTAGGAGTCGGCGGGGCGAGATGAACACTGAAGCTTTCTTT; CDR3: CASRSRRGEMNTEAFF
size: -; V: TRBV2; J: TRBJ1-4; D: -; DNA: TGTGCCAGCATGGGACACCTTAATGAAAAACTGTTTTTT; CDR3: CASMGHLNEKLFF
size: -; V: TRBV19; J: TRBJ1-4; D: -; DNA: TGTGCCAGTAGGGGCGGGTACGGAACTAATGAAAAACTGTTTTTT; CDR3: CASRGGYGTNEKLFF
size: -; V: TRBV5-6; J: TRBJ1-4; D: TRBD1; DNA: TGTGCCAGCAGCTTCGCTCCGGGACAGCTGTTTTTT; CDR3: CASSFAPGQLFF
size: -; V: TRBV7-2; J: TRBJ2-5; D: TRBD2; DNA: TGTGCCAGCAGCTTAGCGCTAGCGGGGGGGCAAGAGACCCAGTACTTC; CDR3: CASSLALAGGQETQYF
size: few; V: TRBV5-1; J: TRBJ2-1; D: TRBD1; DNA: TGCGCCAGCAGCAGAGAGGACAGGGCTTACAATGAGCAGTTCTTC; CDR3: CASSREDRAYNEQFF
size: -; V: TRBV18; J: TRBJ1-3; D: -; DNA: TGTGCCAGCTCACCACCCCAGGATTACTCTGGAAACACCATATATTTT; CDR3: CASSPPQDYSGNTIYF
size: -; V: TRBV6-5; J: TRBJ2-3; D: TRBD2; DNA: TGTGCCAGCAGTTCCACCAAGCGGGGGGGCACAGATACGCAGTATTTT; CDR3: CASSSTKRGGTDTQYF
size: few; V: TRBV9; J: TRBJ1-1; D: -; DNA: TGTGCCAGCAGCGTCCGGGACACAAACACTGAAGCTTTCTTT; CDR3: CASSVRDTNTEAFF
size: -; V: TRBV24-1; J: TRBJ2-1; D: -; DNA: TGTGCCACCAGTGATAACAGGATTAACAATGAGCAGTTCTTC; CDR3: CATSDNRINNEQFF
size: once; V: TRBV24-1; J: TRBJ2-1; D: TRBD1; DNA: TGTGCCACCAGTGACCCCGGACAGGGGGATGGAAATGAGCAGTTCTTC; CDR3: CATSDPGQGDGNEQFF
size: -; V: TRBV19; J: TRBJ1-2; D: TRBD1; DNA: TGTGCCAGTAGTATAAGGGGGCCCGCAGGCTACACCTTC; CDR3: CASSIRGPAGYTF
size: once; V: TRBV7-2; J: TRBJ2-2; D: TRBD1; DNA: TGTGCCAGCAGCCTACAGGGGGCAGGGACCGGGGAGCTGTTTTTT; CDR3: CASSLQGAGTGELFF
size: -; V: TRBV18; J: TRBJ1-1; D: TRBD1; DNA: TGTGCCAGCTCGTCGACAGGGGGGGACACTGAAGCTTTCTTT; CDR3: CASSSTGGDTEAFF
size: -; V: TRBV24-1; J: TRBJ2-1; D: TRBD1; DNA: TGTGCCACCAGTGACTGGACAGGGGAGCAGTTCTTC; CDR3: CATSDWTGEQFF
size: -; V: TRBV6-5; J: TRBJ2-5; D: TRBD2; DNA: TGTGCCAGCAAGATAGCGGGGGCCTCGGGGGAGACCCAGTACTTC; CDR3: CASKIAGASGETQYF
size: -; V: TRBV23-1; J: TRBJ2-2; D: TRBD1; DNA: TGCGCCAGCAGTCGCACGGGACAGGAGTCCGGGGAGCTGTTTTTT; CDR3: CASSRTGQESGELFF
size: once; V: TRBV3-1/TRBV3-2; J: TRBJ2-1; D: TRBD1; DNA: TGTGCCAGCAGCATTCGGACAGGGGCCAATGAGCAGTTCTTC; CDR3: CASSIRTGANEQFF
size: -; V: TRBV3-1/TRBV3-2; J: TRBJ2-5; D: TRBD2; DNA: TGTGCCAGCAGCCAAGTAATAACTAGCGGGGCGGAGACCCAGTACTTC; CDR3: CASSQVITSGAETQYF
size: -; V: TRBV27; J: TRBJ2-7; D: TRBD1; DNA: TGTGCCAGCAGTTTATCCTCCGGGACAGGGGTACACGAGCAGTACTTC; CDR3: CASSLSSGTGVHEQYF
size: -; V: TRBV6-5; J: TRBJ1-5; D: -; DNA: TGTGCCAGCAAAGTGGGGGGTAGCAATCAGCCCCAGCATTTT; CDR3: CASKVGGSNQPQHF
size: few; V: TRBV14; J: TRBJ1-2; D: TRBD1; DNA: TGTGCCAGCAGCCCGGGGACAGGGGTGTATGGCTACACCTTC; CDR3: CASSPGTGVYGYTF
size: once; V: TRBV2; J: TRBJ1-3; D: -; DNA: TGTGCCAGCAGACCCGGGGGGGGTTCAGGAAACACCATATATTTT; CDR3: CASRPGGGSGNTIYF
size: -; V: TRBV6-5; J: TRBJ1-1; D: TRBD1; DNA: TGTGCCAGCAGTACCCCGGGTCAGGGGGTCACTGAAGCTTTCTTT; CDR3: CASSTPGQGVTEAFF
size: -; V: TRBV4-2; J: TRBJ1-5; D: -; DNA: TGTGCCAGCAGCCAAAACCGGGACAAAAATCAGCCCCAGCATTTT; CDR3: CASSQNRDKNQPQHF
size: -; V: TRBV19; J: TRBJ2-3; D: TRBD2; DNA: TGTGCCAGTAGTACGGGACTAGGGGGGCAGTATTTT; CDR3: CASSTGLGGQYF
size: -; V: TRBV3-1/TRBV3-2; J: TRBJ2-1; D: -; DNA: TGTGCCAGCAGCCCACCCCTATCTAGCGAACAGCAGTTCTTC; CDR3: CASSPPLSSEQQFF
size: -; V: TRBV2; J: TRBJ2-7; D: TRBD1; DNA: TGTGCCAGCAGGAGAGGGGGCGGGTATTCCTACGAGCAGTACTTT; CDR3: CASRRGGGYSYEQYF
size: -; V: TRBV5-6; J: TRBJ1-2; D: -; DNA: TGTGCCAGCAGCTCGCCAAGTGTTCAGGGGGGCTACACCTTC; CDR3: CASSSPSVQGGYTF
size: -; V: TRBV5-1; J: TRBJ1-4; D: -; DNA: TGCGCCAGCAGTTTTGGGTCCGGGTCAAATGAAAAACTGTTTTTT; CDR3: CASSFGSGSNEKLFF
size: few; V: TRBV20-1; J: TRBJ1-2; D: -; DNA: TGCAGTGCTAACAGCCCCTATGGCTACACCTTC; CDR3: CSANSPYGYTF
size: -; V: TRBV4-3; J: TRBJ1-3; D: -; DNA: TGCGCCAGCAGCCAAGCGGCGACAGTAAGCTTTGGAAACACCATATATTTT; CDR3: CASSQAATVSFGNTIYF